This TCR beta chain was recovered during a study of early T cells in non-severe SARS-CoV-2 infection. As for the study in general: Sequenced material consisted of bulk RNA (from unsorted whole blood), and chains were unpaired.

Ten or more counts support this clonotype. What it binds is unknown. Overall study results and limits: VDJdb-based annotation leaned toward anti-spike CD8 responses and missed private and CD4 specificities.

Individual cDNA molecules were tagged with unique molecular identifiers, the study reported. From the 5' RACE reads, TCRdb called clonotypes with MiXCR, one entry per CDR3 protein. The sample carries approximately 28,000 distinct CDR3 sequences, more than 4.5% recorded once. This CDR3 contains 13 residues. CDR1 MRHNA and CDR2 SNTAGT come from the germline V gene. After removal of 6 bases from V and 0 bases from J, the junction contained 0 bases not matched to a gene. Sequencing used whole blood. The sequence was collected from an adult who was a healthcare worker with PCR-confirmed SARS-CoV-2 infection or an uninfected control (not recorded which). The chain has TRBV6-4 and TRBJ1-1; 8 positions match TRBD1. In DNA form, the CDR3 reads TGTGCCAGCAGGGGACAGGTGAACACTGAAGCTTTCTTT. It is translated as CASRGQVNTEAFF.